This T cell receptor beta chain was documented in a study of graft-versus-host responses after intestinal transplantation. Study-level findings and limits: Recipient marrow contained GvH clones, some of which appeared first in ileum or blood. High graft-versus-host to host-versus-graft T cell clonal ratios marked allografts of patients with graft-donor macrochimerism.

Method: immunoSEQ multiplex PCR; TCRdb's copy keeps in-frame clones and lacks some. The sample has about 12,000 clones, 85% to 95% seen once. This clone is a singleton in its sample. Antigen: not known. The CDR3 consists of 19 residues. CDR1 is SEHNR and CDR2 is FQNEAQ in the germline V gene (reference sequence). V lost 1 base, J lost 3 bases, and 15 bases stayed unmatched. The V and J genes are TRBV7-9 and TRBJ2-1; 7 nucleotides align to TRBD2. The material was PBMCs, obtained about 110 days after intestinal transplant. The receptor was derived from a human patient who received an intestinal transplant, so some T cells may come from the graft donor. This CDR3 is CASSLGSASGDTYYNEQFF. In DNA, the CDR3 is TGTGCCAGCAGCTTAGGGTCGGCGAGCGGGGATACATACTACAATGAGCAGTTCTTC. Supplemented by reference TRBV7-9 and TRBJ2-1, the full variable domain reads DTGVSQNPRHKITKRGQNVTFRCDPISEHNRLYWYRQTLGQGPEFLTYFQNEAQLEKSRLLSDRFSAERPKGSFSTLEIQRTEQGDSAMYLCASSLGSASGDTYYNEQFFGPGTRLTVL.